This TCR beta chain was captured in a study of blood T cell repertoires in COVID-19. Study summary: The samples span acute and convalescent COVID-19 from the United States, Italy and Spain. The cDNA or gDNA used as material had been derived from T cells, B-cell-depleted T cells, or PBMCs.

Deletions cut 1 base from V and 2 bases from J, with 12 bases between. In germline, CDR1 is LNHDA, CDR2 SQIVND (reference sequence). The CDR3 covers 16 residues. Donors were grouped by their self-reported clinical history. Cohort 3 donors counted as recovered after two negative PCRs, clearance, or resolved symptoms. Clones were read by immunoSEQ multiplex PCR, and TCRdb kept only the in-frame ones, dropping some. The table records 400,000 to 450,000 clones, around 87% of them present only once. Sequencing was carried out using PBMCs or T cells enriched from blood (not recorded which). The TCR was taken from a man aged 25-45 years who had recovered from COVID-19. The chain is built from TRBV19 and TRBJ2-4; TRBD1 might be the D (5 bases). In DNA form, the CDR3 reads TGTGCCAGTAGTATAGCTCCTCAGGGTTCCAAAAACATTCAGTACTTC. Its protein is CASSIAPQGSKNIQYF.